The 31 T cell receptor beta chains below were found in one sample sequenced in a study of T-cell reconstitution after alpha-beta-depleted transplantation in children. As it was prepared, the TCRbeta library received unique molecular identifiers. MiXCR, run by TCRdb on the PCR reads, gives a single entry per CDR3 protein. The data hold 670,000 or so distinct CDR3 sequences, with about an eighth observed a single time. The sample was PBMCs, taken before TCRalphabeta/CD19-depleted stem cell transplant. These receptors were collected from a girl aged 2 to 10 with congenital amegakaryocytic thrombocytopenia, due to receive a stem cell transplant.

The chain employs TRBV6-1 and TRBJ2-3; 9 bases agree with TRBD2. The CDR3 consists of 14 residues. The V segment lost 7 bases and the J segment 0 bases; nucleotides outside the gene matches: 2. In germline, CDR1 is MNHNS, CDR2 SASEGT. CDR3 sequence: CASTGTSSTDTQYF. CDR3 coding DNA: TGTGCCAGCACCGGGACTAGCAGCACAGATACGCAGTATTTT.

The rearrangement joins TRBV5-1 to TRBJ2-7; D not resolved. In germline, CDR1 is SGHRS, CDR2 YFSETQ. This CDR3 contains 15 residues. V was pared by 0 bases and J by 1 base, with 11 bases between. CDR3 nucleotide sequence: TGCGCCAGCAGCTTGGGGGCCAGCAGTTCCTACGAGCAGTACTTC. Protein product: CASSLGASSSYEQYF.

There are a few counts of this clonotype. The V and J genes are TRBV10-3 and TRBJ2-1; TRBD1 or TRBD2 may be the D gene (5 bases each). From germline, CDR1 is ENHRY and CDR2 SYGVKD. V gave up 11 bases and J gave up 7 bases, with 15 bases separating them. The CDR3 length is 12 residues. The CDR3 here is CASRDRGNEQFF. In DNA form, the CDR3 reads TGTGCCTCCCGGGACCGAGGAAATGAGCAGTTCTTC.

This clonotype was recorded many times. The J gene is TRBJ1-2, the V gene TRBV12-3 or TRBV12-4; D not resolved. CDR3 length: 15 amino acids. The V end lost 2 bases, the J end lost 4 bases, and 14 bases lay between the germline ends. CDR3 in amino acids: CASSLSRRGTYGYTF. In nucleotides, the CDR3 is TGTGCCAGCAGTTTATCCCGCCGAGGAACCTATGGCTACACCTTC.

The table lists this clonotype with many counts. CDR3 nucleotide sequence: TGTGCCAGCGGAAAGTCTAGCGGACTGACCACAGATACGCAGTATTTT. It encodes CASGKSSGLTTDTQYF. The J gene is TRBJ2-3, the V gene TRBV7-8; 7 bases align to TRBD2. The CDR3 is 16 residues long. V trimming: 8 bases; J trimming: 2 bases; junction bases outside the gene matches: 13. In germline, CDR1 is SGHVS, CDR2 FQNEAQ. Filled out from reference TRBV7-8 and TRBJ2-3, the complete variable domain reads GAGVSQSPRYKVAKRGQDVALRCDPISGHVSLFWYQQALGQGPEFLTYFQNEAQLDKSGLPSDRFFAERPEGSVSTLKIQRTQQEDSAVYLCASGKSSGLTTDTQYFGPGTRLTVL.

This clonotype was counted between two and nine times. This chain uses TRBV20-1 with TRBJ2-5; 9 bases fit TRBD2. This CDR3 spans 19 amino acids. The V and J ends lost 1 base and 3 bases, in that order; junction bases with no gene match: 18. CDR1 is DFQATT and CDR2 is SNEGSKA in the germline V gene (reference sequence). CDR3 sequence reads: CSARARLAGSRANEETQYF. CDR3 in DNA: TGCAGTGCTAGAGCGAGGCTAGCGGGGAGTCGCGCCAATGAAGAGACCCAGTACTTC.

This clonotype was seen a handful of times. V and J are TRBV12-3 or TRBV12-4 and TRBJ2-1; the D gene is possibly TRBD1 (5 bases). Deletions cut 2 bases from V and 13 bases from J, with 12 bases between. CDR3 size: 12 residues. The CDR3 nucleotides are TGTGCCAGCAGTTTATTGATTCAGGGTCAGTTCTTC. Translated, it gives CASSLLIQGQFF.

The CDR3 DNA reads as TGCGCCAGCAGCCCTCCTCAGGGACTCCGTTATGATGAGCAGTTCTTC. Translating it yields CASSPPQGLRYDEQFF. J is TRBJ2-1 and V is TRBV4-1, with a weak D call TRBD2 (6 bases). The CDR3 covers 16 residues. V was pared by 4 bases and J by 8 bases, with 21 bases between. Germline V lookup: CDR1 MGHRA, CDR2 YSYEKL.

The table lists this clonotype with a few counts. The rearrangement uses TRBV14 and TRBJ2-2, with TRBD2 matching over 9 bases. With 4 bases clipped from V and 6 bases from J, the junction kept 9 bases outside the gene matches. The V gene's germline CDR1 is SGHDN and CDR2 FVKESK. The CDR3 length is 16 residues. CDR3 sequence: CASSPRVAGDAGELFF. The CDR3 bases are TGTGCCAGCAGCCCCAGGGTAGCGGGAGATGCCGGGGAGCTGTTTTTT.

This clonotype was detected ten times or more. The V and J genes are TRBV5-1 and TRBJ1-1; D is perhaps TRBD1 (5 bases). Between the trimmed V and J ends, which lost 6 bases and 4 bases, there was a span of 16 bases. Germline V gives CDR1 SGHRS, CDR2 YFSETQ. The CDR3 spans 14 residues. The CDR3 nucleotides are TGCGCCAGCAACCAGGGAGTCGGGAGCACTGAAGCTTTCTTT. It specifies CASNQGVGSTEAFF. The full variable domain, rest sourced from reference TRBV5-1 and TRBJ1-1, is KAGVTQTPRYLIKTRGQQVTLSCSPISGHRSVSWYQQTPGQGLQFLFEYFSETQRNKGNFPGRFSGRQFSNSRSEMNVSTLELGDSALYLCASNQGVGSTEAFFGQGTRLTVV.

This clonotype was seen only a few times. Here the CDR3 DNA reads TGCAGCGTTGAAGGGGGGTACAGGTCCACACAAGAGACCCAGTACTTC. Its translation is CSVEGGYRSTQETQYF. This rearrangement joins TRBV29-1 to TRBJ2-5; either TRBD1 or TRBD2 may supply D (5 bases each). The CDR3 extends over 16 amino acids. Per germline, CDR1 SQVTM and CDR2 ANQGSEA. V lost 1 base to trimming and J lost 2 bases, with 17 bases between them. The whole variable domain, remainder taken from reference TRBV29-1 and TRBJ2-5, is SAVISQKPSRDICQRGTSLTIQCQVDSQVTMMFWYRQQPGQSLTLIATANQGSEATYESGFVIDKFPISRPNLTFSTLTVSNMSPEDSSIYLCSVEGGYRSTQETQYFGPGTRLLVL.

This clonotype turned up a few times. The gene calls are TRBV7-7 and TRBJ2-1; the D is unclear. The CDR3 totals 13 residues. Germline values: CDR1 SSHAT, CDR2 FNYEAQ (reference sequence). Trimming left V 1 base short and J 7 bases short, with 8 bases between. DNA for the CDR3: TGTGCCAGCAGCTTAGGACCGATGAATGAGCAGTTCTTC. Translation gives CASSLGPMNEQFF.

The chain joins TRBV5-1 to TRBJ2-5; 13 nucleotides match TRBD2. With 3 bases clipped from V and 4 bases from J, the junction kept 6 bases outside the gene matches. Germline V gene lookup returns CDR1 SGHRS and CDR2 YFSETQ. CDR3 size: 16 residues. This CDR3 reads CASSWTSGSHPETQYF. Written as DNA, the CDR3 is TGCGCCAGCAGCTGGACTAGCGGGAGTCATCCAGAGACCCAGTACTTC.

This clonotype was recorded at least ten times. This rearrangement joins TRBV5-1 to TRBJ2-2; D is undetermined. CDR3 length equals 13 residues. CDR1 is SGHRS and CDR2 is YFSETQ in the germline V gene. V lost 6 bases and J lost 0, with 6 bases in between. CDR3 loop: CASIGPNTGELFF. The CDR3 nucleotides are TGCGCCAGCATCGGACCGAACACCGGGGAGCTGTTTTTT. Full variable domain (missing parts from reference TRBV5-1 and TRBJ2-2): KAGVTQTPRYLIKTRGQQVTLSCSPISGHRSVSWYQQTPGQGLQFLFEYFSETQRNKGNFPGRFSGRQFSNSRSEMNVSTLELGDSALYLCASIGPNTGELFFGEGSRLTVL.

The V call is TRBV28, the J call TRBJ1-3; 7 bases map to TRBD1. CDR1 is MDHEN, CDR2 SYDVKM, per germline. Germline trimming cut 8 bases from V and 2 bases from J; bases unmatched to any gene: 6. The CDR3 totals 14 residues. This CDR3 reads CASEGGEAGNTIYF. DNA for the CDR3: TGTGCCAGCGAAGGGGGCGAGGCTGGAAACACCATATATTTT.

This clonotype was counted at least ten times. J is TRBJ2-1 and V is TRBV7-9; no definite D call. The CDR3 is 14 residues long. The germline V gene has CDR1 SEHNR and CDR2 FQNEAQ (reference sequence). The germline V and J ends were trimmed by 4 bases and 4 bases, with 11 bases remaining between them. CDR3: CASSSTSLYNEQFF. DNA for the CDR3: TGTGCCAGCAGCTCAACGAGTCTTTACAATGAGCAGTTCTTC. Based on the CDR3 plus reference TRBV7-9 and TRBJ2-1, the full variable domain is DTGVSQNPRHKITKRGQNVTFRCDPISEHNRLYWYRQTLGQGPEFLTYFQNEAQLEKSRLLSDRFSAERPKGSFSTLEIQRTEQGDSAMYLCASSSTSLYNEQFFGPGTRLTVL.

The rearrangement links TRBV20-1 to TRBJ1-3, with D perhaps matching TRBD1 (6 bases). The length of the CDR3 is 14 residues. Germline loops: CDR1 DFQATT, CDR2 SNEGSKA (reference sequence). The V gene lost 7 bases and the J gene lost 0 bases, with 13 bases spanning the gap. CDR3 loop: CSVAQGSSGNTIYF. CDR3 bases: TGCAGTGTCGCGCAGGGGAGCTCTGGAAACACCATATATTTT.

This clonotype appeared a few times. J is TRBJ2-7 and V is TRBV12-3 or TRBV12-4; tentatively, D is TRBD2 (5 bases). V dropped 2 bases and J dropped 2 bases, with 28 bases sitting between them. This CDR3 comprises 20 residues. CDR3 nucleotides: TGTGCCAGCAGTTTATCCCGACTCCTACGGCCGGGGAGCTTCCCCTACGAGCAGTACTTC. Translated, it gives CASSLSRLLRPGSFPYEQYF.

This clonotype was detected a few times. DNA of the CDR3: TGCGCCAGCAACTTTAGGGGTGGGGCGACAGATACGCAGTATTTT. It encodes CASNFRGGATDTQYF. The chain combines TRBV5-1 with TRBJ2-3; tentative D call: TRBD1 (5 bases). V was pared by 6 bases and J by 3 bases, with 17 bases between. Germline loops: CDR1 SGHRS, CDR2 YFSETQ. The CDR3 runs 15 residues.

This rearrangement joins TRBV7-9 to TRBJ2-2; unclear D gene. V lost 7 bases to trimming and J lost 4 bases, with 10 bases between them. Germline lookup yields CDR1 SEHNR and CDR2 FQNEAQ (reference sequence). There are 13 residues in the CDR3. The CDR3 nucleotides read TGTGCCAGCAACGTCGACTCCACCGGGGAGCTGTTTTTT. It codes for CASNVDSTGELFF.

This clonotype has just a few counts. The CDR3 DNA follows: TGCAGTGCTAGAGCGGATACAGGGGGCGCGTTAGGAGGAGGCAATCAGCCCCAGCATTTT. Translating it yields CSARADTGGALGGGNQPQHF. The chain is built from TRBV20-1 and TRBJ1-5, with 9 bases identical to TRBD1. This CDR3 is built from 20 residues. CDR1 and CDR2 from the germline V gene are DFQATT and SNEGSKA (reference sequence). With V trimmed by 1 base and J by 2 bases, 18 bases remained unmatched.

This clonotype has at least ten counts. The gene calls are TRBV10-3 and TRBJ2-2; no firm D call. Per germline, CDR1 ENHRY and CDR2 SYGVKD. The ends were cut back, 6 bases at V and 0 bases at J, with 2 bases in the middle. CDR3 length equals 12 residues. CDR3 in amino acids: CAIRPNTGELFF. CDR3 bases: TGTGCCATCAGACCGAACACCGGGGAGCTGTTTTTT.

The table lists this clonotype with a few counts. This chain links TRBV11-2 with TRBJ2-5, with D possibly being TRBD2 (5 bases). The CDR3 extends over 16 amino acids. V lost 5 bases to trimming and J lost 2 bases, with 18 bases between them. Germline CDR1 and CDR2: SGHAT and FQNNGV. Here the CDR3 DNA reads TGTGCCAGCAGCGGATCCTTGGAGCGGAAACAAGAGACCCAGTACTTC. It translates to CASSGSLERKQETQYF.

This clonotype has at least ten counts. The rearrangement links TRBV20-1 to TRBJ1-1; 8 nucleotides match TRBD1. After removal of 0 bases from V and 6 bases from J, the junction contained 6 bases not matched to a gene. This CDR3 is built from 14 residues. The V gene's germline CDR1 is DFQATT and CDR2 SNEGSKA (reference sequence). This chain's CDR3 is CSAREDRVVAEAFF. CDR3 nucleotide sequence: TGCAGTGCTAGAGAGGACAGGGTCGTCGCTGAAGCTTTCTTT.

This clonotype has ten or more counts. This sequence joins TRBV7-6 and TRBJ2-2; D not resolved. Germline CDR1 is SGHVS and CDR2 is FNYEAQ. The CDR3 has 11 amino acids. Trimming took 5 bases from V and 6 from J, leaving 4 bases between them. CDR3 nucleotides: TGTGCCAGCAGCCCCTCCGGGGAGCTGTTTTTT. Translating gives CASSPSGELFF.

This clonotype was observed a few times. The V and J genes are TRBV20-1 and TRBJ2-3; 15 nucleotides agree with TRBD2. The CDR3 loop spans 18 amino acids. V trimming: 2 bases; J trimming: 2 bases; junction bases outside the gene matches: 8. Germline loops: CDR1 DFQATT, CDR2 SNEGSKA (reference sequence). CDR3 coding DNA: TGCAGTGCTAGAAAAGGACTAGCGGGAGGGGATAACACAGATACGCAGTATTTT. Its protein product is CSARKGLAGGDNTDTQYF.

This chain uses TRBV20-1 with TRBJ1-2; possible D gene TRBD1, 5 bases. CDR1 and CDR2 from the germline V gene are DFQATT and SNEGSKA (reference sequence). This CDR3 has 15 amino acids. V was clipped by 1 base and J by 5 bases, with 17 bases between them. The CDR3 loop is CSARALAQGEYGYTF. In DNA form, the CDR3 reads TGCAGTGCTAGAGCCTTGGCCCAGGGTGAATATGGCTACACCTTC.

The chain recombines TRBV7-9 with TRBJ2-7; D is undetermined. Trimming took off 1 base at V and 0 bases at J, with 10 bases between the two ends. The CDR3 loop spans 15 amino acids. CDR1 SEHNR and CDR2 FQNEAQ come from the germline V gene (reference sequence). CDR3 in amino acids: CASSLDLGGSYEQYF. In DNA, the CDR3 is TGTGCCAGCAGCTTAGATCTTGGCGGCTCCTACGAGCAGTACTTC.

This clonotype was detected many times. A read error may produce the germline difference seen at one junction end. The chain uses TRBV5-1 and TRBJ2-3; the D is unclear. The CDR3 contains 12 residues. The germline gives CDR1 SGHRS, CDR2 YFSETQ. The CDR3 nucleotides read TGTGCCAGCAGCTCCAACACAGATACGCAGTATTTT. Protein: CASSSNTDTQYF. The entire variable domain, with the rest obtained from reference TRBV5-1 and TRBJ2-3, is as follows: KAGVTQTPRYLIKTRGQQVTLSCSPISGHRSVSWYQQTPGQGLQFLFEYFSETQRNKGNFPGRFSGRQFSNSRSEMNVSTLELGDSALYLCASSSNTDTQYFGPGTRLTVL.

This chain links TRBV7-9 with TRBJ1-2, with unresolved D. Looked up from germline, CDR1 is SEHNR and CDR2 is FQNEAQ (reference sequence). The germline V and J ends were trimmed by 4 bases and 3 bases, with 12 bases remaining between them. The CDR3 has 14 amino acids. Here the CDR3 DNA reads TGTGCCAGCAGCTCGACCCCAAGAGACTATGGCTACACCTTC. Translation: CASSSTPRDYGYTF.

The chain recombines TRBV5-1 with TRBJ2-3, with 8 bases that match TRBD2. Germline V lookup: CDR1 SGHRS, CDR2 YFSETQ. The CDR3 loop spans 13 amino acids. V shed 7 bases, J shed 2 bases, and the junction held 3 bases outside the gene matches. CDR3 loop: CASREGDTDTQYF. For the CDR3, the DNA is TGCGCCAGCCGGGAGGGGGACACAGATACGCAGTATTTT.